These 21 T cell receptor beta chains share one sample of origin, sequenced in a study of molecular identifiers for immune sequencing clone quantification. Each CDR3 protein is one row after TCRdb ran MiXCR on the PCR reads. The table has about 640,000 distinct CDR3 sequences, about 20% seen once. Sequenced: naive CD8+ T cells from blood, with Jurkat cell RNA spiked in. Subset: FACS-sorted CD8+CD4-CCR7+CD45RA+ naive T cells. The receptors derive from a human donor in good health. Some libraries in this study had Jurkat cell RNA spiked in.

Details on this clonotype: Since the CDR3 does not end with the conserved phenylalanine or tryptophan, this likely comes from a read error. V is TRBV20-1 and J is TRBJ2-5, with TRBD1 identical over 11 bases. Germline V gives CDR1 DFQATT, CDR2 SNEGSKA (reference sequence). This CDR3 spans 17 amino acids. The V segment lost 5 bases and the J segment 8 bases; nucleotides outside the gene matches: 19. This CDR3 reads CSAGGFRTGGYTATQYL. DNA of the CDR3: TGCAGTGCTGGAGGCTTCAGGACAGGGGGCTACACAGCCACCCAGTACCTC.

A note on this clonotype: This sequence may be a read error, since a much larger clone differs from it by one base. CDR3 sequence: CASSEADGPAGGPRDIQYF. The DNA for the CDR3 is TGTGCCAGCAGCGAGGCCGACGGACCAGCGGGGGGGCCGAGAGACATTCAGTACTTC. This rearrangement joins TRBV9 to TRBJ2-4; 10 positions agree with TRBD2. Germline V lookup: CDR1 SGDLS, CDR2 YYNGEE. This CDR3 has 19 residues. The V segment lost 3 bases and the J segment 8 bases; nucleotides outside the gene matches: 20. The full variable domain, its missing parts supplied by reference TRBV9 and TRBJ2-4, is DSGVTQTPKHLITATGQRVTLRCSPRSGDLSVYWYQQSLDQGLQFLIQYYNGEERAKGNILERFSAQQFPDLHSELNLSSLELGDSALYFCASSEADGPAGGPRDIQYFGAGTRLSVL.

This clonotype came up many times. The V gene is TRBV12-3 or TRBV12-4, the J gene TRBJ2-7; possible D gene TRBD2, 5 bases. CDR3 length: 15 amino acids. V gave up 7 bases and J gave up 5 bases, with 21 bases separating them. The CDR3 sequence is CASTHAPASRHEQYF. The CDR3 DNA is TGTGCCAGCACCCATGCCCCGGCTAGCAGGCACGAGCAGTACTTC.

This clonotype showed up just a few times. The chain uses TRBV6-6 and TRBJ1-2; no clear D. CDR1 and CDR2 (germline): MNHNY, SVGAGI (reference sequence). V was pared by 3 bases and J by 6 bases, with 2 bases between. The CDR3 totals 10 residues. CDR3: CASSYDGYTF. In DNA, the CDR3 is TGTGCCAGCAGTTATGATGGCTACACCTTC.

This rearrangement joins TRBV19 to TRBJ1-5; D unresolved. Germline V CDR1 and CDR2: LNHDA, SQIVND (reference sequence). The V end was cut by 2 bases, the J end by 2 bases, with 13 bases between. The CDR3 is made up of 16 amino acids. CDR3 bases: TGTGCCAGTAGTATACGCAGCCCGCCTGGCAATCAGCCCCAGCATTTT. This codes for CASSIRSPPGNQPQHF.

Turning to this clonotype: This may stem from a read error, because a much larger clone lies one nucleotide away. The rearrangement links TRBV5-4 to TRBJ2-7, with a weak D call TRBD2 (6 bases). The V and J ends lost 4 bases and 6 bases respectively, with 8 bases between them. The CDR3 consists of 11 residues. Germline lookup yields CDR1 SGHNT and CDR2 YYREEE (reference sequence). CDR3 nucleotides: TGTGCCAGCAGCGGGGGGACCGAGCAGTACTTC. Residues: CASSGGTEQYF.

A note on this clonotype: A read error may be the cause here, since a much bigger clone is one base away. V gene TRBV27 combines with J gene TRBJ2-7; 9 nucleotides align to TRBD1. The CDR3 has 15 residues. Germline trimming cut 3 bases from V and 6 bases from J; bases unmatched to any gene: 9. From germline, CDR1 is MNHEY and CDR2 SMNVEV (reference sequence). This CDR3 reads CASSLTGGKPREQYF. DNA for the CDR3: TGTGCCAGCAGTTTGACAGGGGGGAAGCCTCGCGAGCAGTACTTC.

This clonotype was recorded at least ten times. CDR3 in amino acids: CASSQGAGGDDTGELFF. The CDR3 nucleotides are TGCGCCAGCAGCCAGGGGGCAGGGGGCGACGACACCGGGGAGCTGTTTTTT. J is TRBJ2-2 and V is TRBV4-3, with TRBD1 matching over 8 bases. CDR1 and CDR2 (germline): LGHNA, YSLEER. Trimming took 3 bases from V and 3 from J; bases not matched to a gene: 9. The length of the CDR3 is 17 residues.

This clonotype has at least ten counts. CDR3: CASSRQEAGANTGELFF. The CDR3 DNA reads TGTGCCAGCAGCCGCCAGGAGGCGGGGGCGAACACCGGGGAGCTGTTTTTT. V gene TRBV21-1 combines with J gene TRBJ2-2; the table's D call, TRBD1, was not checked against the DNA. TRBV21-1 is given as a pseudogene. CDR3 length: 17 amino acids.

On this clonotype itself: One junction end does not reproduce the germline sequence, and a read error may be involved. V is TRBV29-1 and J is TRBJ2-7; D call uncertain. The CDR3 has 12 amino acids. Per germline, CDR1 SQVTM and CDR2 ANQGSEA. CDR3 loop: CSVADSTYEQHF. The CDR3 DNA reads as TGCAGCGTTGCCGACTCGACCTACGAGCAGCACTTC.

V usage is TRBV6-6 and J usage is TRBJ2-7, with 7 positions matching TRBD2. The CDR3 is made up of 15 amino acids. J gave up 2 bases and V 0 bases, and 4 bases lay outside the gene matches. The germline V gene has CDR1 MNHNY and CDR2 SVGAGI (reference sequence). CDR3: CASSYSSGATYEQYF. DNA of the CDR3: TGTGCCAGCAGTTACTCGAGCGGGGCAACCTACGAGCAGTACTTC.

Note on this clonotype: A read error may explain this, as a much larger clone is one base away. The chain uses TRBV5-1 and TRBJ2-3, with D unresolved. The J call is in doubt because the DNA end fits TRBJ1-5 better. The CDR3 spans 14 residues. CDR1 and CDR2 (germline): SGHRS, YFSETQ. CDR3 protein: CASSTEPSTDTQHF. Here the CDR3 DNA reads TGCGCCAGCAGCACTGAACCTAGCACAGATACGCAGCATTTT.

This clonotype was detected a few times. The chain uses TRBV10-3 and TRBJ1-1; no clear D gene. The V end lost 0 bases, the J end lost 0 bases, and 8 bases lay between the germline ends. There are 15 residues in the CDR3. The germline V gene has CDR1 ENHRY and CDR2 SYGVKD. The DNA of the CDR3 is TGTGCCATCAGTGAGTCGAACCGAATGAACACTGAAGCTTTCTTT. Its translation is CAISESNRMNTEAFF.

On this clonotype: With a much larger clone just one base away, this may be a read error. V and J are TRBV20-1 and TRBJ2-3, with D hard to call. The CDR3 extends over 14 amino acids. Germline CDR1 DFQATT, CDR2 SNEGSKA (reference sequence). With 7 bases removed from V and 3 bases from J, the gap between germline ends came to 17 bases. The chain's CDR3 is CSVPPMGWTDTQYF. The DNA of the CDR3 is TGCAGTGTCCCCCCGATGGGTTGGACAGATACGCAGTATTTT.

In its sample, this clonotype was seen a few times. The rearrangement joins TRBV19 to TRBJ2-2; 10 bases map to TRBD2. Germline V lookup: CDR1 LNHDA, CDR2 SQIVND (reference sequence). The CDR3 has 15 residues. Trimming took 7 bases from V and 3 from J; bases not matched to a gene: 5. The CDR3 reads CASKLAGQDTGELFF. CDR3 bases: TGTGCCAGTAAACTAGCGGGGCAAGACACCGGGGAGCTGTTTTTT.

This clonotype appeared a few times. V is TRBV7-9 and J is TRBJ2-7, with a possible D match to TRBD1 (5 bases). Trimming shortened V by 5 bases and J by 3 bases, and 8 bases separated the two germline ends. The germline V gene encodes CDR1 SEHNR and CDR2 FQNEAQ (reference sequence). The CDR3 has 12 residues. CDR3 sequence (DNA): TGTGCCAGCAGCAAAGGGGACTACGAGCAGTACTTC. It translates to CASSKGDYEQYF.

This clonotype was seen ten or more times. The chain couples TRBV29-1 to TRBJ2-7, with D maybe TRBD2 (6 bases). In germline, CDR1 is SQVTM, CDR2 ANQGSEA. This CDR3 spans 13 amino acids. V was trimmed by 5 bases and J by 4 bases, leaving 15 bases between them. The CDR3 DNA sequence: TGCAGCGTTACCGGAGGGACGGCTTACGAGCAGTACTTC. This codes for CSVTGGTAYEQYF.

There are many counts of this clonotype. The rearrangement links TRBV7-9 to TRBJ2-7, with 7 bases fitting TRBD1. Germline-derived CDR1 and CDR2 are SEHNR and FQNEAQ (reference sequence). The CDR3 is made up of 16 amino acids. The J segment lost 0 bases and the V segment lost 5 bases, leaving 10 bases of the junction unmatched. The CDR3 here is CASSAWDSESSYEQYF. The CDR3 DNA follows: TGTGCCAGCAGCGCCTGGGACAGCGAGAGCTCCTACGAGCAGTACTTC. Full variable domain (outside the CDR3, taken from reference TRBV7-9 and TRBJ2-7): DTGVSQNPRHKITKRGQNVTFRCDPISEHNRLYWYRQTLGQGPEFLTYFQNEAQLEKSRLLSDRFSAERPKGSFSTLEIQRTEQGDSAMYLCASSAWDSESSYEQYFGPGTRLTVT.

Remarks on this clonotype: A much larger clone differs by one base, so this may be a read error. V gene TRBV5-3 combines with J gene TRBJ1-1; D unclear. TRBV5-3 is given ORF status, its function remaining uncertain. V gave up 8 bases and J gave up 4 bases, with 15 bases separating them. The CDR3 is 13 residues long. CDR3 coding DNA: TGTGCCAGCAGATTAGCGACAAGCACTGAAGCTTTCTTT. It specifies CASRLATSTEAFF.

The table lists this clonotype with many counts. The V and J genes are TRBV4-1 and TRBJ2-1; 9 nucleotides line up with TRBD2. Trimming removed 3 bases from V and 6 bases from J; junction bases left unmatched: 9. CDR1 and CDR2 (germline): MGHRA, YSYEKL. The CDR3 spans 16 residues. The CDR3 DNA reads TGCGCCAGCAGCCATCTCATGGGACTAGCTGGCAATGAGCAGTTCTTC. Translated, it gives CASSHLMGLAGNEQFF.

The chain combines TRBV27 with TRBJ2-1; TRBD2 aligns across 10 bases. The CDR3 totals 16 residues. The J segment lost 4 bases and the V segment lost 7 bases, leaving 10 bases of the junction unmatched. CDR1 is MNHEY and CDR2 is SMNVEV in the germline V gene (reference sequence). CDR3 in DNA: TGTGCCAGCATGGAACTAGCGGGGTCTTTTTACAATGAGCAGTTCTTC. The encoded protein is CASMELAGSFYNEQFF.